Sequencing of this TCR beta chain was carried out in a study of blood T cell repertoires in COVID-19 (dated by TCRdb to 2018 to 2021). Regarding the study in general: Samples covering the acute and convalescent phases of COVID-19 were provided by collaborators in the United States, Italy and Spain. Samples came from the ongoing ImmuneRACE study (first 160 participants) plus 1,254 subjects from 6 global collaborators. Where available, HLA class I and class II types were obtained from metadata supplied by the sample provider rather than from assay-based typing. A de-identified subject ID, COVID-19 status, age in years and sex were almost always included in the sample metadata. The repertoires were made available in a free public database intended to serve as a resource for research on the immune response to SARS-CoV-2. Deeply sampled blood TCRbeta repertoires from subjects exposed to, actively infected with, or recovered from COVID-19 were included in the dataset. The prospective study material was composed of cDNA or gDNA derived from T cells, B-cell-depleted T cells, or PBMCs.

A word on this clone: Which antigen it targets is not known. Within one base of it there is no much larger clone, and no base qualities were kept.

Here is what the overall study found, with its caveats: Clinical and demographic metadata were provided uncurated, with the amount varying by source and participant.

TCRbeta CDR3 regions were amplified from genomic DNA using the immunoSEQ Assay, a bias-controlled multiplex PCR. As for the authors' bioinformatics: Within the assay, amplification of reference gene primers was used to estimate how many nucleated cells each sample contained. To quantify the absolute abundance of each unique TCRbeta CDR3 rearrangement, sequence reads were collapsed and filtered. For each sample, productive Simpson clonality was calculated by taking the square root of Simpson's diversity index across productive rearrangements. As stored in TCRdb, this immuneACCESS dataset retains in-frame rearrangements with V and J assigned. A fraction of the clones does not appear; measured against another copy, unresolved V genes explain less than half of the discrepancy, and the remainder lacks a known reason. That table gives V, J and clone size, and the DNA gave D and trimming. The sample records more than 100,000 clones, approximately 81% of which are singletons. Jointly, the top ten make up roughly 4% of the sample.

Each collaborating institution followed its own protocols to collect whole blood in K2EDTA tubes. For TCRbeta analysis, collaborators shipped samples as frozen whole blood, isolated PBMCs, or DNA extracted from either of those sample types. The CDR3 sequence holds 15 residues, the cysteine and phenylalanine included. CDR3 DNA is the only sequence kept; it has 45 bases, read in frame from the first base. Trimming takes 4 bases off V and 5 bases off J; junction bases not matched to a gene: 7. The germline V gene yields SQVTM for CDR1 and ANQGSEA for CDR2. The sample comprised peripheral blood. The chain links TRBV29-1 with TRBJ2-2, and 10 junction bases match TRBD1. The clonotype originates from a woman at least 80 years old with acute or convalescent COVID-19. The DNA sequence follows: TGCAGCGTTGCGCCAGGACAGGGGGGAACCGGGGAGCTGTTTTTT. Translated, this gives CSVAPGQGGTGELFF.